One and the same sample provided the 25 T cell receptor beta chains below, sequenced in a study of T cell repertoires in cytomegalovirus infection. TCRdb redid the calling of the reads with MiXCR, one entry per CDR3 protein. This table has around 770,000 distinct CDR3 sequences, about 28% appearing once. These receptors' antigens are unknown. This sample comprised cultured CD8+ T cells from PBMCs, obtained from culture after CMV antigen stimulation. The source is a human donor in good health (CMV status not recorded). Some clones in this sample may be carry-over from other donors' samples.

The chain uses TRBV7-6 and TRBJ1-2; maybe TRBD1 (5 bases). Between the trimmed V and J ends, which lost 10 bases and 8 bases, there was a span of 14 bases. Germline V CDR1 and CDR2: SGHVS, FNYEAQ. The CDR3 is made up of 11 amino acids. CDR3 nucleotide sequence: TGTGCCACTAGGGGCAGAGAGGGCTACACCTTC. Its protein product is CATRGREGYTF.

The chain couples TRBV6-5 to TRBJ1-4; no definite D call. This CDR3 contains 17 residues. Germline V gene data show CDR1 as MNHEY and CDR2 as SVGAGI. The V gene lost 0 bases and the J gene lost 3 bases, with 14 bases spanning the gap. CDR3 in amino acids: CASSYSSMRAPNEKLFF. The CDR3 DNA follows: TGTGCCAGCAGTTACTCGAGTATGAGGGCCCCTAATGAAAAACTGTTTTTT.

The rearrangement joins TRBV20-1 to TRBJ1-3; tentative D call: TRBD1 (6 bases). Deletions cut 0 bases from V and 8 bases from J, with 14 bases between. The CDR3 contains 14 residues. The germline CDR1 and CDR2 sequences are DFQATT and SNEGSKA (reference sequence). CDR3 sequence (DNA): TGCAGTGCTAGAGATTGGCAGGGGCGGGACACCATATATTTT. Protein sequence: CSARDWQGRDTIYF.

The V call is TRBV7-9, the J call TRBJ2-7; D remains ambiguous. The CDR3 totals 16 residues. With 1 base removed from V and 2 bases from J, the gap between germline ends came to 15 bases. The germline V gene has CDR1 SEHNR and CDR2 FQNEAQ (reference sequence). The CDR3 nucleotides are TGTGCCAGCAGCTTAGTGGCTGGCGGCACTACCTACGAGCAGTACTTC. Encoded protein: CASSLVAGGTTYEQYF.

This chain links TRBV6-6 with TRBJ2-7; D tentatively reads TRBD1 or TRBD2 (5 bases each). CDR1 MNHNY and CDR2 SVGAGI come from the germline V gene (reference sequence). This CDR3 spans 16 amino acids. V was trimmed by 4 bases and J by 3 bases, leaving 19 bases between them. The CDR3 DNA sequence: TGTGCCAGCAGTTTTACCTTATCCAGGGAGTTCTACGAGCAGTACGTC. Its protein is CASSFTLSREFYEQYV.

The chain uses TRBV6-6 and TRBJ2-7, with a tentative D call TRBD2 (5 bases). The germline V gene has CDR1 MNHNY and CDR2 SVGAGI (reference sequence). With 0 bases removed from V and 5 bases from J, the gap between germline ends came to 23 bases. The CDR3 sequence is 18 residues long. The CDR3: CASSYSIVPGNLRDEQYF. For the CDR3, the DNA is TGTGCCAGCAGTTACTCGATAGTGCCCGGCAATCTGAGGGACGAGCAGTACTTC.

This clonotype was seen only a few times. The chain joins TRBV20-1 to TRBJ1-1; 7 bases map to TRBD1. The trim removed 5 bases at V and 5 bases at J, leaving 26 bases unmatched. The V gene's germline CDR1 is DFQATT and CDR2 SNEGSKA (reference sequence). The length of the CDR3 is 19 residues. This chain's CDR3 is CSAPHRDSPWVCVGTEAFF. CDR3 in DNA: TGCAGTGCTCCTCATCGGGACAGTCCCTGGGTCTGTGTCGGGACTGAAGCTTTCTTT.

The V and J genes are TRBV10-3 and TRBJ1-2; tentative D call: TRBD1 (6 bases). The germline CDR1 and CDR2 sequences are ENHRY and SYGVKD. With 3 bases removed from V and 2 bases from J, the gap between germline ends came to 19 bases. CDR3 length: 17 residues. CDR3 nucleotides: TGTGCCATCAGTGAAAGGGCCCTACAGGGATTCAACTATGGCTACACCTTC. It specifies CAISERALQGFNYGYTF.

Regarding this clonotype: A much more abundant neighbour one base away suggests this may be a read error. V usage is TRBV7-3 and J usage is TRBJ2-1, with 7 bases aligning to TRBD1. CDR1 is SGHTA and CDR2 is FQGTGA in the germline V gene. The CDR3 extends over 13 amino acids. The CDR3: CASSSGQYNEQLF. In DNA, the CDR3 is TGTGCCAGCAGCTCGGGACAGTACAATGAGCAGCTCTTC. The entire variable domain, with the rest obtained from reference TRBV7-3 and TRBJ2-1, is as follows: GAGVSQTPSNKVTEKGKYVELRCDPISGHTALYWYRQSLGQGPEFLIYFQGTGAADDSGLPNDRFFAVRPEGSVSTLKIQRTERGDSAVYLCASSSGQYNEQLFGPGTRLTVL.

The genes are TRBV20-1 and TRBJ2-1, with TRBD2 identical over 10 bases. The germline CDR1 and CDR2 sequences are DFQATT and SNEGSKA (reference sequence). V shed 2 bases and J 7 bases; nucleotides not matched to a gene: 8. The CDR3 sequence is 15 residues long. This CDR3 reads CSARPLAGEWNEQFF. The CDR3 region has the DNA TGCAGTGCTAGACCCCTAGCGGGGGAGTGGAATGAGCAGTTCTTC.

The chain carries TRBV3-1 and TRBJ2-3, with D uncertain. Per the germline V gene, CDR1 is LGHDT and CDR2 is YNNKEL (reference sequence). The V and J ends lost 4 bases and 5 bases respectively, with 10 bases between them. This CDR3 comprises 13 residues. As DNA, the CDR3 is TGTGCCAGCAGCCCACTATCGGGAGATACGCAGTATTTT. Its protein product is CASSPLSGDTQYF.

The gene calls are TRBV6-1 and TRBJ2-2; no clear D gene. Per the germline V gene, CDR1 is MNHNS and CDR2 is SASEGT. The CDR3 length is 14 residues. V lost 3 bases, J lost 5 bases, and 10 bases lay in between. The CDR3 DNA is TGTGCCAGCAGTGACTTACTGGGAACCGGGGAGCTGTTTTTT. It translates to CASSDLLGTGELFF.

This clonotype was observed many times. J is TRBJ2-6 and V is TRBV6-1; 7 nucleotides line up with TRBD1. Germline V gene data show CDR1 as MNHNS and CDR2 as SASEGT. The CDR3 has 18 residues. J gave up 0 bases and V 7 bases, and 12 bases lay outside the gene matches. DNA for the CDR3: TGTGCCAGCACCGAAAGGGACAGAGACTACTCTGGGGCCAACGTCCTGACTTTC. Translated: CASTERDRDYSGANVLTF.

The V gene is TRBV27, the J gene TRBJ1-2; 12 bases line up with TRBD1. The CDR3 consists of 15 residues. Per the germline V gene, CDR1 is MNHEY and CDR2 is SMNVEV (reference sequence). V trimming: 4 bases; J trimming: 4 bases; junction bases outside the gene matches: 4. CDR3 sequence reads: CASSSGTGGFYGYTF. The CDR3, as DNA: TGTGCCAGCAGTTCAGGGACAGGGGGCTTCTATGGCTACACCTTC.

This chain connects TRBV27 to TRBJ2-5; tentatively, D is TRBD1 or TRBD2 (5 bases each). Trimming stripped 0 bases from V and 5 bases from J, with 13 bases between. The germline gives CDR1 MNHEY, CDR2 SMNVEV (reference sequence). This CDR3 is built from 15 residues. DNA of the CDR3: TGTGCCAGCAGTTTATCCCCAGGGTCGGGGGAGACCCAGTACTTC. Translating it yields CASSLSPGSGETQYF.

The rearrangement joins TRBV13 to TRBJ2-1, with D possibly being TRBD1 (5 bases). Germline loops: CDR1 PRHDT, CDR2 FYEKMQ (reference sequence). V was clipped by 0 bases and J by 8 bases, with 14 bases between them. This CDR3 is built from 15 residues. Here the CDR3 DNA reads TGTGCCAGCAGCTTAGGACAGGATAGGGCGGATGAGCAGTTCTTC. Residues: CASSLGQDRADEQFF.

The V and J genes are TRBV5-3 and TRBJ2-7; 7 bases align to TRBD1. TRBV5-3 is reported as an ORF; its role is uncertain. This CDR3 spans 16 amino acids. The V and J ends lost 8 bases and 4 bases, in that order; junction bases with no gene match: 18. The CDR3 sequence is CASSLTGPTFVYEQYF. The CDR3 DNA sequence: TGTGCCAGCAGCCTGACAGGGCCGACTTTCGTTTACGAGCAGTACTTC.

This chain connects TRBV6-6 to TRBJ1-1; weak D call: TRBD1 (6 bases). Germline assignment: CDR1 MNHNY and CDR2 SVGAGI (reference sequence). The germline V and J ends were trimmed by 6 bases and 6 bases, with 17 bases remaining between them. This CDR3 has 14 amino acids. The CDR3 coding sequence is TGTGCCAGCAGGGAGACAGGACATGGGGCTGAAGCTTTCTTT. Amino acid sequence: CASRETGHGAEAFF.

In its sample, this clonotype was seen a few times. The J gene is TRBJ2-1, the V gene TRBV10-3; 11 nucleotides match TRBD1. This CDR3 has 16 residues. Losses at the gene ends were 6 bases for V and 3 bases for J; bases not matched to a gene: 7. The germline CDR1 and CDR2 sequences are ENHRY and SYGVKD. DNA for the CDR3: TGTGCCATCAGGGTGACCGGGACAGGGGGCTACAATGAGCAGTTCTTC. This gives the protein CAIRVTGTGGYNEQFF.

The rearrangement joins TRBV7-9 to TRBJ2-7, with 7 bases aligning to TRBD1. CDR3 size: 15 residues. Germline CDR1 is SEHNR and CDR2 is FQNEAQ (reference sequence). The V gene end was trimmed by 1 base and the J gene end by 3 bases; junction bases not matched to a gene: 6. Here the CDR3 reads CASSLVRQGVYEQYF. The CDR3 coding sequence is TGTGCCAGCAGCTTAGTGAGACAGGGTGTCTACGAGCAGTACTTC.

This clonotype was seen only a few times. The chain is built from TRBV5-6 and TRBJ2-3, with D perhaps assigned TRBD1 or TRBD2 (5 bases each). Germline CDR1 reads SGHDT; CDR2 reads YYEEEE. Deletions cut 3 bases from V and 4 bases from J, with 18 bases between. The CDR3 extends over 16 amino acids. CDR3 sequence reads: CASSYGGRNPADTQYF. The DNA for the CDR3 is TGTGCCAGCAGCTATGGGGGACGCAACCCCGCAGATACGCAGTATTTT.

The table lists this clonotype with a few counts. This chain connects TRBV25-1 to TRBJ1-2, with D maybe TRBD1 (5 bases). CDR3 length: 12 amino acids. V was trimmed by 7 bases and J by 5 bases, leaving 11 bases between them. CDR1 and CDR2 (germline): MGHDK, SYGVNS. The CDR3 protein is CASTLEGYGYTF. CDR3 nucleotide sequence: TGTGCCAGCACATTGGAGGGGTATGGCTACACCTTC.

This clonotype was counted many times. The chain is built from TRBV7-8 and TRBJ2-1; D is unresolved. The CDR3 has 15 residues. The germline gives CDR1 SGHVS, CDR2 FQNEAQ. The V gene lost 1 base and the J gene lost 5 bases, with 12 bases spanning the gap. The CDR3 region is CASSLVSYEDNEQFF. CDR3 nucleotide sequence: TGTGCCAGCAGCTTAGTATCCTACGAGGACAATGAGCAGTTCTTC.

The chain uses TRBV5-1 and TRBJ2-1; 9 positions match TRBD2. The CDR3 is 15 amino acids. Germline values: CDR1 SGHRS, CDR2 YFSETQ. The trim removed 1 base at V and 7 bases at J, leaving 6 bases unmatched. The CDR3 DNA reads TGCGCCAGCAGCTTGTATGGCGGGGGGGGAAATGAGCAGTTCTTC. Amino acid sequence: CASSLYGGGGNEQFF.

At least ten counts were recorded for this clonotype. V gene TRBV7-2 combines with J gene TRBJ1-2; tentative D call: TRBD1 (5 bases). Germline lookup yields CDR1 SGHTA and CDR2 FQGNSA. V lost 3 bases and J lost 2, with 13 bases in between. The CDR3 has 15 amino acids. CDR3 DNA: TGTGCCAGCAGCTTCCTAAGGCGGGGCAACTATGGCTACACCTTC. It translates to CASSFLRRGNYGYTF.